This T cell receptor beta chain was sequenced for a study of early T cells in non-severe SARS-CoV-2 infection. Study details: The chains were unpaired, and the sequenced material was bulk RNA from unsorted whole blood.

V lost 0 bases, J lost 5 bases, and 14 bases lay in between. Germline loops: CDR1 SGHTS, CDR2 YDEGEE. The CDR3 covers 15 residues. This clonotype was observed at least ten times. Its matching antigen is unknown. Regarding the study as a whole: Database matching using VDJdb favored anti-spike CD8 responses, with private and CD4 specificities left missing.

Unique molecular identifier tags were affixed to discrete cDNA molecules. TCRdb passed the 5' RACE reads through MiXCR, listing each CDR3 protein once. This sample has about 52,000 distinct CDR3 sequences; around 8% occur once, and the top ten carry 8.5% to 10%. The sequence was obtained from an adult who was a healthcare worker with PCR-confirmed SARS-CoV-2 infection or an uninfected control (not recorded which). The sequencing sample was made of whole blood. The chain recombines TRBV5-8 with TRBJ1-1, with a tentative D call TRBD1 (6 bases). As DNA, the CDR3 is TGTGCCAGCAGCTTGGTTCCGGAAGGGGGGACTGAAGCTTTCTTT. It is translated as CASSLVPEGGTEAFF. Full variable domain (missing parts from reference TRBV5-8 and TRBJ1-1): EAGVTQSPTHLIKTRGQQATLRCSPISGHTSVYWYQQALGLGLQFLLWYDEGEERNRGNFPPRFSGRQFPNYSSELNVNALELEDSALYLCASSLVPEGGTEAFFGQGTRLTVV.